The rows below give T cell receptor beta chains drawn from one sample of a study of blood T cell repertoires in COVID-19. TCRdb keeps only in-frame clones here, not all; method: immunoSEQ multiplex PCR. Here the sample spans approximately 170,000 clones, 80% to 85% being singletons. The sample taken for sequencing was peripheral blood. These TCRs come from a human donor with acute or convalescent COVID-19. The donor label of this sample is uncertain. Each CDR3 is given with its conserved first and last residue. Fields, in order: clone size, J gene, V gene, D gene, CDR3 DNA, CDR3 protein. A D gene is named only where the DNA matches it firmly. Size tells how often a clone was seen (once, few, many) or the class of an expanded clone, and some rows leave it out.

abundance: once
j_gene: TRBJ1-1
v_gene: TRBV10-2
d_gene: NA
CDR3nt: TGCGCCAGCAGAAACAGGGAGCCCACTGAAGCTTTCTTT
CDR3aa: CASRNREPTEAFF

abundance: NA
j_gene: TRBJ2-7
v_gene: TRBV3-1/TRBV3-2
d_gene: TRBD2
CDR3nt: TGTGCCGATAGCGGGAGGAGACGGGAGCAGTACTTC
CDR3aa: CADSGRRREQYF

abundance: NA
j_gene: TRBJ2-1
v_gene: TRBV19
d_gene: NA
CDR3nt: TGTGCCAGTAGGAAACTAGTCGAGGACAATGAGCAGTTCTTC
CDR3aa: CASRKLVEDNEQFF

abundance: NA
j_gene: TRBJ1-3
v_gene: TRBV28
d_gene: NA
CDR3nt: TGTGCCAGCAGGGGGGGGTACGCGGATGGAAACACCATATATTTT
CDR3aa: CASRGGYADGNTIYF

abundance: NA
j_gene: TRBJ1-5
v_gene: TRBV28
d_gene: NA
CDR3nt: TGTGCCAGCAGTCCCGGACAGCAAGGTCAGCCCCAGCATTTT
CDR3aa: CASSPGQQGQPQHF

abundance: NA
j_gene: TRBJ1-2
v_gene: TRBV30
d_gene: NA
CDR3nt: TGTGCCTGGAGTGCGGAGGGACGCTATGGCTACACCTTC
CDR3aa: CAWSAEGRYGYTF

abundance: NA
j_gene: TRBJ1-4
v_gene: TRBV18
d_gene: TRBD1
CDR3nt: TGTGCCAGCTCACCAACCGGGACAGACGCTGAAAAACTGTTTTTT
CDR3aa: CASSPTGTDAEKLFF

abundance: NA
j_gene: TRBJ1-4
v_gene: TRBV14
d_gene: TRBD1
CDR3nt: TGTGCCAGCAGCCAAGCGAAAAAAGGGATCAGGGGGCGAGATGAAAAACTGTTTTTT
CDR3aa: CASSQAKKGIRGRDEKLFF

abundance: NA
j_gene: TRBJ1-2
v_gene: TRBV7-9
d_gene: TRBD1
CDR3nt: TGTGCCAGCAGCTCGGGACAGGGATATGGCTACACCTTC
CDR3aa: CASSSGQGYGYTF

abundance: NA
j_gene: TRBJ1-2
v_gene: TRBV5-6
d_gene: NA
CDR3nt: TGTGCCAGCAGCTTGGGGCAGGCCGATGGCTACACCTTC
CDR3aa: CASSLGQADGYTF

abundance: NA
j_gene: TRBJ1-5
v_gene: TRBV6-2/TRBV6-3
d_gene: NA
CDR3nt: TGTGCCAGCAGTTGGAAGTCGGGATCCGATCAGCCCCAGCATTTT
CDR3aa: CASSWKSGSDQPQHF

abundance: once
j_gene: TRBJ2-3
v_gene: TRBV11-2
d_gene: TRBD1
CDR3nt: TGTGCCAGCAGCTTAGATTTACAGGGGTTGGGGACAGATACGCAGTATTTT
CDR3aa: CASSLDLQGLGTDTQYF

abundance: NA
j_gene: TRBJ1-1
v_gene: TRBV11-2
d_gene: NA
CDR3nt: TGTGCCAGCAGCTTAAGGGGGAGCAGGGTGAACACTGAAGCTTTCTTT
CDR3aa: CASSLRGSRVNTEAFF

abundance: NA
j_gene: TRBJ2-1
v_gene: TRBV5-1
d_gene: TRBD2
CDR3nt: TGCGCCAGCAGCTTTGGTCCCGGGACTGGGGGGAGGGATGAGCAGTTCTTC
CDR3aa: CASSFGPGTGGRDEQFF

abundance: NA
j_gene: TRBJ1-6
v_gene: TRBV18
d_gene: NA
CDR3nt: TGTGCCAGCTCACCAAACTCCGATTCACCCCTCCACTTT
CDR3aa: CASSPNSDSPLHF

abundance: NA
j_gene: TRBJ2-7
v_gene: TRBV6-5
d_gene: NA
CDR3nt: TGTGCCAGCAATCGGGACACAGCCTACGAGCAGTACTTC
CDR3aa: CASNRDTAYEQYF

abundance: few
j_gene: TRBJ1-6
v_gene: TRBV30
d_gene: TRBD1
CDR3nt: TGTGCCTGGAGTCCGGGACAGGTTAATTCACCCCTCCACTTT
CDR3aa: CAWSPGQVNSPLHF

abundance: NA
j_gene: TRBJ2-7
v_gene: TRBV5-8
d_gene: TRBD2
CDR3nt: TGTGCCAGCAGCTTGGCCGTGACTAGCGGGGGGGGCCGCCGTGAGCAGTACTTC
CDR3aa: CASSLAVTSGGGRREQYF

abundance: few
j_gene: TRBJ1-2
v_gene: TRBV2
d_gene: NA
CDR3nt: TGTGCCAGCTCGGGAATAGTTGATGGCTACACCTTC
CDR3aa: CASSGIVDGYTF

abundance: NA
j_gene: TRBJ2-4
v_gene: TRBV11-2
d_gene: NA
CDR3nt: TGTGCCAGCAGCTTAGATCTGGGGGGGCGGGAAGGCAAAAACATTCAGTACTTC
CDR3aa: CASSLDLGGREGKNIQYF

abundance: NA
j_gene: TRBJ2-4
v_gene: TRBV7-9
d_gene: NA
CDR3nt: TGTGCCAGCAGCCTGGCCGGGGGACAAAACATTCAGTACTTC
CDR3aa: CASSLAGGQNIQYF

abundance: NA
j_gene: TRBJ1-2
v_gene: TRBV28
d_gene: TRBD1
CDR3nt: TGTGCCAGCAGTTTCTGGGGACAGGGGAGTTTTAACTATGGCTACACCTTC
CDR3aa: CASSFWGQGSFNYGYTF

abundance: NA
j_gene: TRBJ1-4
v_gene: TRBV19
d_gene: NA
CDR3nt: TGTGCCAGTAGCCGAGATCCCCGTACAACTAATGAAAAACTGTTTTTT
CDR3aa: CASSRDPRTTNEKLFF

abundance: once
j_gene: TRBJ2-7
v_gene: TRBV7-9
d_gene: NA
CDR3nt: TGTGCCAGCAGCTCGGGTATCGCGCAGTACTTC
CDR3aa: CASSSGIAQYF

abundance: NA
j_gene: TRBJ2-7
v_gene: TRBV28
d_gene: NA
CDR3nt: TGTGCCAGCAGTTCTCAGGGCCGTGGGTATTCCTACGAGCAGTACTTC
CDR3aa: CASSSQGRGYSYEQYF